This TCR beta chain is drawn from a study of early T cells in non-severe SARS-CoV-2 infection. In the study overall: The authors sequenced bulk RNA from unsorted whole blood, leaving chains unpaired.

Germline lookup yields CDR1 SGHVS and CDR2 FQNEAQ. V lost 1 base and J 4 bases, leaving 13 bases between the germline ends. The length of the CDR3 is 15 residues. cDNA molecules, individually, were tagged with unique molecular identifiers. TCRdb called the 5' RACE reads again in MiXCR, with one record for every CDR3 protein. The sample lists some 110,000 distinct CDR3 sequences, just under 15% occurring once. This clonotype showed up just once. The clonotype was recovered from an adult who was a healthcare worker with PCR-confirmed SARS-CoV-2 infection or an uninfected control (not recorded which). Material: whole blood. The rearrangement uses TRBV7-8 and TRBJ1-2; no definite D call. The CDR3 region has the DNA TGTGCCAGCAGCTTAGGACCATGGCACACCTATGGCTACACCTTC. Its translation: CASSLGPWHTYGYTF.